A single count supports the clone carrying this T cell receptor (beta chain). V was trimmed by 5 bases and J by 7 bases, leaving 9 bases between them. Germline V gene data show CDR1 as LNHNV and CDR2 as YYDKDF (reference sequence). The CDR3 contains 12 residues. This record comes from a study of T cell changes during pregnancy in multiple sclerosis. TCRdb's copy holds only in-frame clones and misses some; the assay was immunoSEQ multiplex PCR. Here the sample spans about 76,000 clones, just under 95% being singletons. The V and J genes are TRBV15 and TRBJ2-1, with D unresolved. This TCR came from a female donor in good health, enrolled as a control in a pregnancy study. This specimen consisted of peripheral blood, obtained after pregnancy. The CDR3 DNA reads TGTGCCACCAGCTCCACGCGGAATGAGCAGTTCTTC. Translated: CATSSTRNEQFF.